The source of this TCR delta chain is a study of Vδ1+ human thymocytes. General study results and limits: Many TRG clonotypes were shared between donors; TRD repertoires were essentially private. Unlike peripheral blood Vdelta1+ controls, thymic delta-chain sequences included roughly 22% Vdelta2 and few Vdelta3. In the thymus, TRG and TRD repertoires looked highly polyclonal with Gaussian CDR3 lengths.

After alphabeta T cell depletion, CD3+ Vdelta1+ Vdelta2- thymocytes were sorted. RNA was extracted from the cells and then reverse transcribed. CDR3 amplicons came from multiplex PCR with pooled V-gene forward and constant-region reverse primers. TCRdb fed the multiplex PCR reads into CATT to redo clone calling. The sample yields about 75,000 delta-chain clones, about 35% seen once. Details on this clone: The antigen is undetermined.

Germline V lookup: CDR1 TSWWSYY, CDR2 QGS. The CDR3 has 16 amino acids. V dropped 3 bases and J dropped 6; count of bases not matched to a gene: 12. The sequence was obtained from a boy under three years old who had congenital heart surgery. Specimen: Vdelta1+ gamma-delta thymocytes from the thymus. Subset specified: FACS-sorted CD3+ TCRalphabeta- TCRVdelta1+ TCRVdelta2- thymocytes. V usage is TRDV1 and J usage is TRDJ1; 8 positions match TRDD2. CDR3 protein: CALGDPTFLGLHKLIF. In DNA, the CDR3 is TGTGCTCTTGGGGACCCTACCTTCCTAGGATTACATAAACTCATCTTT.